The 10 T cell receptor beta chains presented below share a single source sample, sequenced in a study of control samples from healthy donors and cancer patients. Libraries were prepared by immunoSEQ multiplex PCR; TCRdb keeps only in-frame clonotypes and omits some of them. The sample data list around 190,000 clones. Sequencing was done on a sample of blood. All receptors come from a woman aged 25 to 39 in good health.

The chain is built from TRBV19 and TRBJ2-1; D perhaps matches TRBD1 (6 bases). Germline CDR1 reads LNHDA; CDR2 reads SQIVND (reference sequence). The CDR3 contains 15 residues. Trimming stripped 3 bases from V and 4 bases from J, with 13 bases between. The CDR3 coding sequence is TGTGCCAGTAGTATGCGTTCAGGGACATACAATGAGCAGTTCTTC. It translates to CASSMRSGTYNEQFF.

CDR3 sequence: CAISARFEDIQYF. In DNA, the CDR3 is TGTGCCATCAGTGCTAGATTTGAAGACATTCAGTACTTC. The rearrangement uses TRBV10-3 and TRBJ2-4; no definite D call. The V end lost 4 bases, the J end lost 8 bases, and 12 bases lay between the germline ends. CDR1 is ENHRY, CDR2 SYGVKD, per germline. The CDR3 totals 13 residues.

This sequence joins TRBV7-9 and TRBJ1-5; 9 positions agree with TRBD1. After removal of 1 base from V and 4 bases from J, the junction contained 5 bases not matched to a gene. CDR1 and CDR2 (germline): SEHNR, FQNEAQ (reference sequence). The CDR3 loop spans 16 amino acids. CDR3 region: CASSLGTGVWNQPQHF. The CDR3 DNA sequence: TGTGCCAGCAGCTTAGGGACAGGGGTGTGGAATCAGCCCCAGCATTTT.

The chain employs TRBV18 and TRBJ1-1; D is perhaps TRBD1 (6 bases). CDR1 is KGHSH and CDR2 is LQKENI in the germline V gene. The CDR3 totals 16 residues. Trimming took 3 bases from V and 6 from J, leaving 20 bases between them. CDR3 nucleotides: TGTGCCAGCTCACCCATGCGGTCGGACAGATCCCCTGAAGCTTTCTTT. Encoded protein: CASSPMRSDRSPEAFF.

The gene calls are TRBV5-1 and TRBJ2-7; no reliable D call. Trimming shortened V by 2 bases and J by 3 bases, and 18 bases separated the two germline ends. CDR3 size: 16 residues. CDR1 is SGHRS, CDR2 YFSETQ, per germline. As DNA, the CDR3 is TGCGCCAGCAGCTTTTGGTTGGCTTCTTCCCTCTACGAGCAGTACTTC. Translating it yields CASSFWLASSLYEQYF.

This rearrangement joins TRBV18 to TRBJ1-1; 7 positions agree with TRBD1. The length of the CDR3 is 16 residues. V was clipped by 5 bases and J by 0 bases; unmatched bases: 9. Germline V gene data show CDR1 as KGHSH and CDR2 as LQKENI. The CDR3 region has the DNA TGTGCCAGCTCAACATCGGGACAGCGGGTGAACACTGAAGCTTTCTTT. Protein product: CASSTSGQRVNTEAFF.

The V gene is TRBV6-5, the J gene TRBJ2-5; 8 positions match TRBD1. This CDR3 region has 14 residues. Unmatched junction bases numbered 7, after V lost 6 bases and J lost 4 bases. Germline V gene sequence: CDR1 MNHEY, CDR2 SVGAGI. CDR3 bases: TGTGCCAGCAGCGACAGGGGCAGGGGAGAGACCCAGTACTTC. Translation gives CASSDRGRGETQYF.

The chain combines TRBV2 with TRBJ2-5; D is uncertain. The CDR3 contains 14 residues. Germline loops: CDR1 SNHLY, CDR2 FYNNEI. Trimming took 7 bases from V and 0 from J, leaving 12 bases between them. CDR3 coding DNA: TGTGCCAGCACAGAAGCGAGATACCAAGAGACCCAGTACTTC. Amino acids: CASTEARYQETQYF.

The CDR3 region is CASSLYAYTGELFF. The CDR3 DNA sequence: TGCGCCAGCAGCTTGTACGCGTACACCGGGGAGCTGTTTTTT. The chain carries TRBV5-1 and TRBJ2-2; D gene unclear. Trimming stripped 1 base from V and 3 bases from J, with 7 bases between. The germline V gene encodes CDR1 SGHRS and CDR2 YFSETQ. The CDR3 runs to 14 residues. The full variable domain, with the rest looked up from reference TRBV5-1 and TRBJ2-2, is KAGVTQTPRYLIKTRGQQVTLSCSPISGHRSVSWYQQTPGQGLQFLFEYFSETQRNKGNFPGRFSGRQFSNSRSEMNVSTLELGDSALYLCASSLYAYTGELFFGEGSRLTVL.

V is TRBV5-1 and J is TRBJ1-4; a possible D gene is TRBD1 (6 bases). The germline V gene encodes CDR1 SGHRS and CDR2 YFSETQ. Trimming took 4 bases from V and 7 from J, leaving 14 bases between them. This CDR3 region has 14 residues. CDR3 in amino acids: CASSPDSVTEKLFF. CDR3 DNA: TGCGCCAGCAGCCCGGACAGTGTTACTGAAAAACTGTTTTTT.